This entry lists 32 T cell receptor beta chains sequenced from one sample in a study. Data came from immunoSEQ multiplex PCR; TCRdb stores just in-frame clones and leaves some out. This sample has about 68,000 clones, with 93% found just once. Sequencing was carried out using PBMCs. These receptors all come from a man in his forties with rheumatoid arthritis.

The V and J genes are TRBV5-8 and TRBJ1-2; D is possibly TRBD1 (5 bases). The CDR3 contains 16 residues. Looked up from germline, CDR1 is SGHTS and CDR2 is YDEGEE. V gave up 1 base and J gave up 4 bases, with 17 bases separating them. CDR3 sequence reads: CASSLNGRGWGYGYTF. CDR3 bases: TGTGCCAGCAGCTTGAACGGTCGGGGGTGGGGCTATGGCTACACCTTC.

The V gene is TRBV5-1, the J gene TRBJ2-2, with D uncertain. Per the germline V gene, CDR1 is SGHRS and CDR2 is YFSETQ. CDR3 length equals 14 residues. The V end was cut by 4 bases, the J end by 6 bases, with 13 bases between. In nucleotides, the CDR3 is TGCGCCAGCAGCGCAACAACAAATTCCGGGGAGCTGTTTTTT. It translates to CASSATTNSGELFF.

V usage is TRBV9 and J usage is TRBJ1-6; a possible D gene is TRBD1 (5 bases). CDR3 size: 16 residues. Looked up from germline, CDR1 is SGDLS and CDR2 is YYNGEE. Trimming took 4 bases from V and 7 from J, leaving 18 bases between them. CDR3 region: CASSSRSGTENSPLHF. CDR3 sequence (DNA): TGTGCCAGCAGCTCCCGCTCCGGGACGGAGAATTCACCCCTCCACTTT. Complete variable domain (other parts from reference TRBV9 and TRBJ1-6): DSGVTQTPKHLITATGQRVTLRCSPRSGDLSVYWYQQSLDQGLQFLIQYYNGEERAKGNILERFSAQQFPDLHSELNLSSLELGDSALYFCASSSRSGTENSPLHFGNGTRLTVT.

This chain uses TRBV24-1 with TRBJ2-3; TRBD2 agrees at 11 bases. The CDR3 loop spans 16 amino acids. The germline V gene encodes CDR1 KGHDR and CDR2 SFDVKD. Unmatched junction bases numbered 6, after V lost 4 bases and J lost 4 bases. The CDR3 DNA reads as TGTGCCACCAGTGAAACTAGCGGGAGTGTCTCAGATACGCAGTATTTT. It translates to CATSETSGSVSDTQYF.

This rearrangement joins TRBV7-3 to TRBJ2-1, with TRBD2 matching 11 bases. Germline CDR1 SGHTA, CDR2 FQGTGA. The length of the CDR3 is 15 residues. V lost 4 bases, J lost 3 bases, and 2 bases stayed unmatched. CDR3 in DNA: TGTGCCAGCAGCTACCTAGCGGGGGGCTACAATGAGCAGTTCTTC. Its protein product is CASSYLAGGYNEQFF.

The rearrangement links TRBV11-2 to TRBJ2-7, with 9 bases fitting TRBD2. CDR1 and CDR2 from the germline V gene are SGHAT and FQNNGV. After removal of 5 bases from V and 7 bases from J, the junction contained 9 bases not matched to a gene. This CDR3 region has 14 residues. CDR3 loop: CASSPGVAGDEQYF. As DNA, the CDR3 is TGTGCCAGCAGCCCTGGAGTAGCGGGAGATGAGCAGTACTTC.

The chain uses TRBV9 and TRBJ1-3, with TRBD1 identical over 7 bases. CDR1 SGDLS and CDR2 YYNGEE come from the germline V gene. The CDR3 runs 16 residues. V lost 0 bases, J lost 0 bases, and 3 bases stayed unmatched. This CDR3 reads CASSVGGDSSGNTIYF. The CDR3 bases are TGTGCCAGCAGCGTAGGCGGGGACAGCTCTGGAAACACCATATATTTT. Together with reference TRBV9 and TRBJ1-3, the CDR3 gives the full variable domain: DSGVTQTPKHLITATGQRVTLRCSPRSGDLSVYWYQQSLDQGLQFLIQYYNGEERAKGNILERFSAQQFPDLHSELNLSSLELGDSALYFCASSVGGDSSGNTIYFGEGSWLTVV.

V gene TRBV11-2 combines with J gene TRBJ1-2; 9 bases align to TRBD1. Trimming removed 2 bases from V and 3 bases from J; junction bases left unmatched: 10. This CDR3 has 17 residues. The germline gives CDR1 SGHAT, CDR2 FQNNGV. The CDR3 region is CASSLHPGQGSDYGYTF. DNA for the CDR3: TGTGCCAGCAGCTTACACCCGGGACAGGGTTCGGACTATGGCTACACCTTC.

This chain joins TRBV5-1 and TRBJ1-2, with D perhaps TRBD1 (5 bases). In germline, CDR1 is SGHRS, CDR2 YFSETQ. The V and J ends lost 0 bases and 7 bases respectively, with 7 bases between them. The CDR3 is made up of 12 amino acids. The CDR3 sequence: CASSLGQLGYTF. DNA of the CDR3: TGCGCCAGCAGCTTGGGACAGCTTGGCTACACCTTC.

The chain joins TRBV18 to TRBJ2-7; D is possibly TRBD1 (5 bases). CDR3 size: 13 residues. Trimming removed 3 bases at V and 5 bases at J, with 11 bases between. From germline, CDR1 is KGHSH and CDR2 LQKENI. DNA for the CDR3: TGTGCCAGCTCACCCAGGGTAAACGACGAGCAGTACTTC. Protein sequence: CASSPRVNDEQYF.

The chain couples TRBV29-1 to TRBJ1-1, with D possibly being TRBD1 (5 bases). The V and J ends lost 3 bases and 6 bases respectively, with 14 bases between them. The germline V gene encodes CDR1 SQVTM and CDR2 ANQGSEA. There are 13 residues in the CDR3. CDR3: CSVDPVLGAEAFF. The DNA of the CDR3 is TGCAGCGTTGACCCGGTTCTAGGGGCTGAAGCTTTCTTT. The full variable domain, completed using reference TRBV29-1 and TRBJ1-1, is SAVISQKPSRDICQRGTSLTIQCQVDSQVTMMFWYRQQPGQSLTLIATANQGSEATYESGFVIDKFPISRPNLTFSTLTVSNMSPEDSSIYLCSVDPVLGAEAFFGQGTRLTVV.

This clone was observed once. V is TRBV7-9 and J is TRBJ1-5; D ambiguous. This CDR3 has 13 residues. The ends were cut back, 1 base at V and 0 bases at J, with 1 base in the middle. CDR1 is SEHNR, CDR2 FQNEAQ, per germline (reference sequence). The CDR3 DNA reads TGTGCCAGCAGCTTAGATAGCAATCAGCCCCAGCATTTT. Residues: CASSLDSNQPQHF. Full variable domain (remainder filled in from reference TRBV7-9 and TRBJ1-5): DTGVSQNPRHKITKRGQNVTFRCDPISEHNRLYWYRQTLGQGPEFLTYFQNEAQLEKSRLLSDRFSAERPKGSFSTLEIQRTEQGDSAMYLCASSLDSNQPQHFGDGTRLSIL.

In nucleotides, the CDR3 is TGTGCCAGCAGCTTGCCCGGGTCTGGAAACACCATATATTTT. Translation gives CASSLPGSGNTIYF. J is TRBJ1-3 and V is TRBV5-6; no reliable D call. Germline CDR1 and CDR2: SGHDT and YYEEEE. The CDR3 length is 14 residues. V shed 1 base and J shed 1 base, with 6 bases lying between them.

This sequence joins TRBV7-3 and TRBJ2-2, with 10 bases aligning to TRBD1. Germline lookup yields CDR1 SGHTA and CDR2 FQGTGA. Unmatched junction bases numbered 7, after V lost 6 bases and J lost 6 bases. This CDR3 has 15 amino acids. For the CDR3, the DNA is TGTGCCAGCAGAAGCCAGACAGGGGGCTCCGGGGAGCTGTTTTTT. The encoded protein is CASRSQTGGSGELFF.

CDR3 bases: TGTGCCAGCAGTGGCAGCGGACTTTATGGCTACACCTTC. Translating it yields CASSGSGLYGYTF. This sequence joins TRBV25-1 and TRBJ1-2; D is ambiguous. The CDR3 runs to 13 residues. CDR1 is MGHDK, CDR2 SYGVNS, per germline. The V and J ends lost 4 bases and 5 bases respectively, with 11 bases between them.

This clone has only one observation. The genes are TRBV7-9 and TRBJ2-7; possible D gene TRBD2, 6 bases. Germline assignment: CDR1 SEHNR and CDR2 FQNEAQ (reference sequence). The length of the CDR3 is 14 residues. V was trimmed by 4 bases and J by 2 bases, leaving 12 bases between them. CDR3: CASSSLAATYEQYF. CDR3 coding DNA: TGTGCCAGCAGCTCACTAGCTGCAACCTACGAGCAGTACTTC.

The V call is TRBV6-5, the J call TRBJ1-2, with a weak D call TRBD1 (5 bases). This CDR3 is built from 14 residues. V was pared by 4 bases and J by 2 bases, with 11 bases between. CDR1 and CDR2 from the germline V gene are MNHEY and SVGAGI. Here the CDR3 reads CASSSLGANYGYTF. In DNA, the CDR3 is TGTGCCAGCAGTTCCCTTGGGGCGAACTATGGCTACACCTTC.

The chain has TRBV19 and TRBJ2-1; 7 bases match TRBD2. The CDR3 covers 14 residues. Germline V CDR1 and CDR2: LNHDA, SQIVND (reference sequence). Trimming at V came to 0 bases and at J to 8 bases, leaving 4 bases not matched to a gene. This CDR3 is CASSIDPAGDEQFF. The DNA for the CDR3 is TGTGCCAGTAGTATAGATCCGGCGGGGGATGAGCAGTTCTTC.

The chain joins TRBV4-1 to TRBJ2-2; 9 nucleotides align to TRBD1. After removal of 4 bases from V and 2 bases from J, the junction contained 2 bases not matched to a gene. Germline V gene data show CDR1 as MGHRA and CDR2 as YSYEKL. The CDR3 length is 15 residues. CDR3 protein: CASSPGQGNTGELFF. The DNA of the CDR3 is TGCGCCAGCAGCCCGGGACAGGGAAACACCGGGGAGCTGTTTTTT.

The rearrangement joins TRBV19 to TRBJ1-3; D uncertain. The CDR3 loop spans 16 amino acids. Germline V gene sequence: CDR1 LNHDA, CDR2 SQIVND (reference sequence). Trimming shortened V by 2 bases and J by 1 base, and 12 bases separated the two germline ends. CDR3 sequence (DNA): TGTGCCAGTAGTATAATCCGGGCAGCTTCTGGAAACACCATATATTTT. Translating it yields CASSIIRAASGNTIYF.

The CDR3 nucleotides read TGTGCCAGCAGCTACCGGGACGCCAAAAACATTCAGTACTTC. Amino acids: CASSYRDAKNIQYF. The gene calls are TRBV6-5 and TRBJ2-4; D might be TRBD1 or TRBD2, each matching 5 bases. The germline CDR1 and CDR2 sequences are MNHEY and SVGAGI. V dropped 6 bases and J dropped 1 base, with 10 bases sitting between them. This CDR3 comprises 14 residues.

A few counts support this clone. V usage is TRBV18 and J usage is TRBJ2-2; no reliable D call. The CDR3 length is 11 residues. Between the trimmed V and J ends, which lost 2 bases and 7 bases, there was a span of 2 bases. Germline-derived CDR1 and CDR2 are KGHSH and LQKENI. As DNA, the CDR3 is TGTGCCAGCTCACCAGACGGGGAGCTGTTTTTT. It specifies CASSPDGELFF.

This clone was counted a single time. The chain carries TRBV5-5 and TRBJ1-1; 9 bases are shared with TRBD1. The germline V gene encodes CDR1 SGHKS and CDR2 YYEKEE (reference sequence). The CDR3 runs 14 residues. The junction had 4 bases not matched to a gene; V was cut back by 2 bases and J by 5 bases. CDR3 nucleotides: TGTGCCAGCAGCTTTGGGACAGGGTCTACTGAAGCTTTCTTT. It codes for CASSFGTGSTEAFF. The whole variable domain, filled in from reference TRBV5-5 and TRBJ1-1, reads DAGVTQSPTHLIKTRGQQVTLRCSPISGHKSVSWYQQVLGQGPQFIFQYYEKEERGRGNFPDRFSARQFPNYSSELNVNALLLGDSALYLCASSFGTGSTEAFFGQGTRLTVV.

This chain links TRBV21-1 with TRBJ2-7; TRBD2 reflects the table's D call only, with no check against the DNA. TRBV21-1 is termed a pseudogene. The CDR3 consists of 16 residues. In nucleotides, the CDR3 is TGTGCCAGCAGCAAAATGGGACTAGCGGACTCCTACGAGCAGTACTTC. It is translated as CASSKMGLADSYEQYF.

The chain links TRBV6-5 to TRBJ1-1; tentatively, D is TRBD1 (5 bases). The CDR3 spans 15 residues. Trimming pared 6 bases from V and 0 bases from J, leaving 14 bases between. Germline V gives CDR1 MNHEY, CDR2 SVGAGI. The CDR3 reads CASSPPGRMNTEAFF. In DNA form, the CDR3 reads TGTGCCAGCAGCCCACCGGGACGGATGAACACTGAAGCTTTCTTT.

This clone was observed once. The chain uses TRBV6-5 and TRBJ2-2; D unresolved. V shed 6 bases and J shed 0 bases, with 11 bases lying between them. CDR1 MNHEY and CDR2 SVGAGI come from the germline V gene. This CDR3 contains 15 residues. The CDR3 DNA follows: TGTGCCAGCAGGCCTGGACGGGCGAACACCGGGGAGCTGTTTTTT. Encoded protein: CASRPGRANTGELFF.

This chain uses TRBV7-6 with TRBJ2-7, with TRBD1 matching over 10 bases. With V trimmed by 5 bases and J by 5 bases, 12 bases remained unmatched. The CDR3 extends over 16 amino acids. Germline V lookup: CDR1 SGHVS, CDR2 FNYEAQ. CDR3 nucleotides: TGTGCCAGCAGCGTACTTCTGGGACAGGGGTCCGACGAGCAGTACTTC. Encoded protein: CASSVLLGQGSDEQYF. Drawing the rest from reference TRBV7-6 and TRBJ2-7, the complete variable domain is GAGVSQSPRYKVTKRGQDVALRCDPISGHVSLYWYRQALGQGPEFLTYFNYEAQQDKSGLPNDRFSAERPEGSISTLTIQRTEQRDSAMYRCASSVLLGQGSDEQYFGPGTRLTVT.

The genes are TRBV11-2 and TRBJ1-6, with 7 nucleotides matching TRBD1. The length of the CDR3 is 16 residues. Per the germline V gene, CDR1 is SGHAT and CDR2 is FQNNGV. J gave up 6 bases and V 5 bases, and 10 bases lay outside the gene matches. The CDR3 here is CASSISRTGPNSPLHF. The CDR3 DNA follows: TGTGCCAGCAGCATATCTCGGACAGGACCTAATTCACCCCTCCACTTT.

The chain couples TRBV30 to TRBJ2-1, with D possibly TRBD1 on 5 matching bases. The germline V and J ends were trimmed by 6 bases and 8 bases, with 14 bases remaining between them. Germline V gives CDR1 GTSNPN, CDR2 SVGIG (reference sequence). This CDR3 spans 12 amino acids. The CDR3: CACRLGPHEQFF. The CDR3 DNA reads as TGTGCCTGCCGACTGGGGCCGCATGAGCAGTTCTTC.

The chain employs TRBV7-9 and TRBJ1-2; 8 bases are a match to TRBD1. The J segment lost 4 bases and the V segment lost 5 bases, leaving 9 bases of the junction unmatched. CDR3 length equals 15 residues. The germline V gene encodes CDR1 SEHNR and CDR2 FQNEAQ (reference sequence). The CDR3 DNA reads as TGTGCCAGCAGCAATGTGGACAGGGTAGGCTATGGCTACACCTTC. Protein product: CASSNVDRVGYGYTF.

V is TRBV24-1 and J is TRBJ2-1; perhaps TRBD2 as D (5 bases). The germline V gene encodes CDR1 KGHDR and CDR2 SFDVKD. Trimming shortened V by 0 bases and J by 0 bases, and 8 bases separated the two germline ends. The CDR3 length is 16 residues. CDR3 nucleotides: TGTGCCACCAGTGATTTGGATGCGGGCTCCTACAATGAGCAGTTCTTC. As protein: CATSDLDAGSYNEQFF.

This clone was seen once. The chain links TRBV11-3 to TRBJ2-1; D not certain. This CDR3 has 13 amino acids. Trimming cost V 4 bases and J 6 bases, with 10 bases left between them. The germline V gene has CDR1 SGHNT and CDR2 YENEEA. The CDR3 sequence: CASSSYRSNEQFF. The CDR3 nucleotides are TGTGCCAGCAGCTCCTATAGGTCCAATGAGCAGTTCTTC. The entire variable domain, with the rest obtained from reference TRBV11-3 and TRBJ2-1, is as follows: EAGVVQSPRYKIIEKKQPVAFWCNPISGHNTLYWYLQNLGQGPELLIRYENEEAVDDSQLPKDRFSAERLKGVDSTLKIQPAELGDSAVYLCASSSYRSNEQFFGPGTRLTVL.